This T cell receptor beta chain appears in the sequencing data of a study of shared clonotypes between healthy human individuals. The protocol was immunoSEQ multiplex PCR, while the TCRdb copy is restricted to in-frame clones and leaves out a portion. This sample has about 2 million clones, with over 85% found just once. J lost 0 bases, V lost 6 bases, and 6 bases had no gene match. CDR1 and CDR2 (germline): SGHNT, YYREEE (reference sequence). This CDR3 spans 15 amino acids. The rearrangement uses TRBV5-4 and TRBJ2-5, with 9 nucleotides matching TRBD2. The specimen was naive CD4+ T cells sorted from blood. This sample's subset: CD45RA+ positively selected. The receptor was derived from a man aged 18 to 35 in good health. This CDR3 reads CASNSVAGDQETQYF. The CDR3 DNA sequence: TGTGCCAGCAATAGCGTAGCGGGGGACCAAGAGACCCAGTACTTC. Based on the CDR3 plus reference TRBV5-4 and TRBJ2-5, the full variable domain is ETGVTQSPTHLIKTRGQQVTLRCSSQSGHNTVSWYQQALGQGPQFIFQYYREEENGRGNFPPRFSGLQFPNYSSELNVNALELDDSALYLCASNSVAGDQETQYFGPGTRLLVL.